One sample yielded the 6 T cell receptor beta chains listed below, sequenced in a study of CD8 T cells in Susac syndrome (dated by TCRdb to between 2018 and 2021). Library preparation used the immunoSEQ multiplex PCR assay. RNA was extracted with the RNeasy kit and roughly 0.5 to 1 ug was reverse transcribed using random hexamers. Using fastp trimming at Q25 and MiXCR clonotype assembly, TCRdb reanalyzed the public sequencing data and kept in-frame beta chains. CDR3 protein duplicates are merged, each entry listing the most common genes and DNA. In this sample the table shows 120,000 to 150,000 distinct CDR3 sequences, 90% to 97% of which occur a single time. Approximately 0.08% of the sample rests with the top ten. Sequencing input: CD4+ T cells from PBMCs. The receptors were sampled from a human donor with Susac syndrome.

The V gene is TRBV11-2, the J gene TRBJ2-1; TRBD1 aligns across 11 bases. Trimming cost V 2 bases and J 3 bases; bases outside gene matches: 3. This CDR3 has 16 residues. Germline V CDR1 and CDR2: SGHAT, FQNNGV. The CDR3 DNA reads as TGTGCCAGCAGCTTATGGACAGGGGGCTTCTACAATGAGCAGTTCTTC. It yields the protein CASSLWTGGFYNEQFF. The full variable domain, in which reference TRBV11-2 and TRBJ2-1 provide the parts outside the CDR3, is EAGVAQSPRYKIIEKRQSVAFWCNPISGHATLYWYQQILGQGPKLLIQFQNNGVVDDSQLPKDRFSAERLKGVDSTLKIQPAKLEDSAVYLCASSLWTGGFYNEQFFGPGTRLTVL.

The V call is TRBV5-4, the J call TRBJ2-4; TRBD1 agrees at 7 bases. Germline values: CDR1 SGHNT, CDR2 YYREEE (reference sequence). After removal of 10 bases from V and 0 bases from J, the junction contained 7 bases not matched to a gene. CDR3 length: 14 residues. CDR3 DNA sequence: TGTGCCCGACAGGGAAACCTAGCCAAAAACATTCAGTACTTC. Protein: CARQGNLAKNIQYF.

The chain combines TRBV20-1 with TRBJ1-5; 8 bases match TRBD1. Trimming took 5 bases from V and 2 from J; bases not matched to a gene: 5. Germline V CDR1 and CDR2: DFQATT, SNEGSKA (reference sequence). This CDR3 comprises 14 residues. The CDR3 here is CSACDRGGNQPQHF. Here the CDR3 DNA reads TGCAGTGCTTGTGACAGGGGTGGCAATCAGCCCCAGCATTTT.

This sequence joins TRBV18 and TRBJ2-3, with 9 bases fitting TRBD1. The ends lost 3 bases at V and 4 bases at J; junction bases unmatched: 5. Germline values: CDR1 KGHSH, CDR2 LQKENI. The CDR3 is made up of 15 amino acids. This chain's CDR3 is CASSPRTGEADTQYF. The CDR3 DNA follows: TGTGCCAGCTCACCCAGGACAGGGGAGGCAGATACGCAGTATTTT.

This rearrangement joins TRBV28 to TRBJ2-1, with D uncertain. V was pared by 2 bases and J by 4 bases, with 12 bases between. Germline V gene lookup returns CDR1 MDHEN and CDR2 SYDVKM. There are 15 residues in the CDR3. As DNA, the CDR3 is TGTGCCAGCAGTTTAGCCGGGCAGACATACAATGAGCAGTTCTTC. Its protein product is CASSLAGQTYNEQFF.

The chain carries TRBV7-9 and TRBJ2-3; D remains unclear. Trimming pared 4 bases from V and 6 bases from J, leaving 8 bases between. This CDR3 comprises 12 residues. Germline V CDR1 and CDR2: SEHNR, FQNEAQ (reference sequence). Here the CDR3 reads CASSSTYDTQYF. The CDR3 DNA reads as TGTGCCAGCAGCTCGACTTACGATACGCAGTATTTT.